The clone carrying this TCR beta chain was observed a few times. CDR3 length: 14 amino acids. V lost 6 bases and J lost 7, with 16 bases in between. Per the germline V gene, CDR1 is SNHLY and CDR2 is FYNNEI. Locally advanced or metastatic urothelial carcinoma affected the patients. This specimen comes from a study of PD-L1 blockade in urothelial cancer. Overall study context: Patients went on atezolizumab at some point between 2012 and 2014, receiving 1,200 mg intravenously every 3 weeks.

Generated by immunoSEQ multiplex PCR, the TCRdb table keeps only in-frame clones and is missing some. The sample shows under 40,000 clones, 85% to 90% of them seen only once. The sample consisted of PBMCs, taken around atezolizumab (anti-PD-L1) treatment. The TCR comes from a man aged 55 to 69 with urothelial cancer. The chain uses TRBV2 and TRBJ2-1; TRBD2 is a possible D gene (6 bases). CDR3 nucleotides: TGTGCCAGCAGATCGGGGGTAGGCTGGAATGAGCAGTTCTTC. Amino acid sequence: CASRSGVGWNEQFF.